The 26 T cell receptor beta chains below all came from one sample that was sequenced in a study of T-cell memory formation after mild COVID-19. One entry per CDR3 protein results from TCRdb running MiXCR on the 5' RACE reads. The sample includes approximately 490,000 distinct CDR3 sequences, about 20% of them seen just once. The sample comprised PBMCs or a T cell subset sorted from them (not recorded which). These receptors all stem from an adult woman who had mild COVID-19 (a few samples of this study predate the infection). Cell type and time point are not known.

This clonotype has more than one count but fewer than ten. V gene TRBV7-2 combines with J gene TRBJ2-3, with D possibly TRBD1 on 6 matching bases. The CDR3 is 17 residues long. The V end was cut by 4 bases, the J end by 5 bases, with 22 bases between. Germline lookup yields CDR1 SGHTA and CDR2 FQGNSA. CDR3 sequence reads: CASSSSSHRVKVDTQYF. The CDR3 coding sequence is TGTGCCAGCAGCTCCTCCTCTCACAGGGTGAAGGTAGATACGCAGTATTTT.

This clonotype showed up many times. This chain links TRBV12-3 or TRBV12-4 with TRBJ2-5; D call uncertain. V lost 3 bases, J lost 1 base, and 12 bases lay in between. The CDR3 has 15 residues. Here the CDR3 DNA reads TGTGCCAGCAGTTTCCCGCACAGCCCCCAAGAGACCCAGTACTTC. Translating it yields CASSFPHSPQETQYF.

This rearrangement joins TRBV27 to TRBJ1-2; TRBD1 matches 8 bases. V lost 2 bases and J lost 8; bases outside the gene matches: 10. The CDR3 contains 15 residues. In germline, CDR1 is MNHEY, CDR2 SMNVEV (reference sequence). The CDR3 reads CASSLSRTGKEGYTF. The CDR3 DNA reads TGTGCCAGCAGTTTAAGCCGGACAGGGAAGGAGGGCTACACCTTC.

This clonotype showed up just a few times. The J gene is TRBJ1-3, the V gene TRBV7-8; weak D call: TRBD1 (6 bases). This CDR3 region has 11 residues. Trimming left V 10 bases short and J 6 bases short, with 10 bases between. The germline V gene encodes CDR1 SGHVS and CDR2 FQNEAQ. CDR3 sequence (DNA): TGTGCCACCGGGGGCGTAAACACCATATATTTT. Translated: CATGGVNTIYF.

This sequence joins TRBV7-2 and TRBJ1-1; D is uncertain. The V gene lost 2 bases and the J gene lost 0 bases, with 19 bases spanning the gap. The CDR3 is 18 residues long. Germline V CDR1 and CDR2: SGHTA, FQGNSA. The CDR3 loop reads CASSLRLSRTLMNTEAFF. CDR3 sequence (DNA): TGTGCCAGCAGCTTACGGTTGAGCAGGACCCTGATGAACACTGAAGCTTTCTTT.

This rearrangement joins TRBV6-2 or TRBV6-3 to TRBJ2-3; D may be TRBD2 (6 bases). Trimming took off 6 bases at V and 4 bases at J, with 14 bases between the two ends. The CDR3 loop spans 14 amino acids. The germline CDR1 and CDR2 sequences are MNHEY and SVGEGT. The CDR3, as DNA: TGTGCCAGCAGGGGGGGAGGAAGACCAGATACGCAGTATTTT. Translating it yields CASRGGGRPDTQYF.

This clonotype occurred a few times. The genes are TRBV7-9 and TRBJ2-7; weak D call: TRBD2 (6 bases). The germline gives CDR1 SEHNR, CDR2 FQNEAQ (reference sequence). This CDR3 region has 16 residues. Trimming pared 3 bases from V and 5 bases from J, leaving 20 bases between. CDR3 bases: TGTGCCAGCAGCTTGTCCGGACCCGGGACTTTTAACGAGCAGTACTTC. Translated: CASSLSGPGTFNEQYF.

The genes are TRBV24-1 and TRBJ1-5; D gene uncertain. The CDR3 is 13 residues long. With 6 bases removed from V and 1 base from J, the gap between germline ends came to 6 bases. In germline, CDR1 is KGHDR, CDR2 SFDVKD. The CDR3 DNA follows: TGTGCCACCAGTATCAGCAGCAATCAGCCCCAGCATTTT. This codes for CATSISSNQPQHF.

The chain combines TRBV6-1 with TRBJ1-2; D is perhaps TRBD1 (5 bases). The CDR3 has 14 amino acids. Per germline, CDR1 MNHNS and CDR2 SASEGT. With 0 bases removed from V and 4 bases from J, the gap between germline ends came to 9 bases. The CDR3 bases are TGTGCCAGCAGTGAAGCAGGGGCAGTCTATGGCTACACCTTC. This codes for CASSEAGAVYGYTF.

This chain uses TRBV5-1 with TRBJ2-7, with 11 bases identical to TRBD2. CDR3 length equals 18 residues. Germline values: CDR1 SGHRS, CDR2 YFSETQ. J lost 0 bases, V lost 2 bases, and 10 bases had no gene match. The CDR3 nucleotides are TGCGCCAGCAGCTTCGGACTAGCGGGCGGGCTCAGCTCCTACGAGCAGTACTTC. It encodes CASSFGLAGGLSSYEQYF.

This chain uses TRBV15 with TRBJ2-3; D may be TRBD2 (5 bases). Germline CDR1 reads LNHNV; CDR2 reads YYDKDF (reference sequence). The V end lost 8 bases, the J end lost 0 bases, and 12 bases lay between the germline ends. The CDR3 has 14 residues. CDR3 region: CATSTGVSTDTQYF. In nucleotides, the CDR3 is TGTGCCACCTCTACCGGGGTGAGCACAGATACGCAGTATTTT.

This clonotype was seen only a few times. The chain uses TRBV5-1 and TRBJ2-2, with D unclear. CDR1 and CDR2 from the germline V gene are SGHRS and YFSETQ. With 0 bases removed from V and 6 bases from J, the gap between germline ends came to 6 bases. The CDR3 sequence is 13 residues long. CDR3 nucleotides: TGCGCCAGCAGCTTGGCTCGCTCCGGGGAGCTGTTTTTT. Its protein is CASSLARSGELFF. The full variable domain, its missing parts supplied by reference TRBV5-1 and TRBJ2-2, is KAGVTQTPRYLIKTRGQQVTLSCSPISGHRSVSWYQQTPGQGLQFLFEYFSETQRNKGNFPGRFSGRQFSNSRSEMNVSTLELGDSALYLCASSLARSGELFFGEGSRLTVL.

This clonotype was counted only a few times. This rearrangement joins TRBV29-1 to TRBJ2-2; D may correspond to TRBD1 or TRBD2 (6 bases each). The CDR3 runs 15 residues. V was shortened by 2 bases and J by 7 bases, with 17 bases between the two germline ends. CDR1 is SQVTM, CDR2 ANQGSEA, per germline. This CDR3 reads CSVERMGGAGGELFF. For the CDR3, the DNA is TGCAGCGTTGAAAGGATGGGGGGCGCGGGCGGGGAGCTGTTTTTT.

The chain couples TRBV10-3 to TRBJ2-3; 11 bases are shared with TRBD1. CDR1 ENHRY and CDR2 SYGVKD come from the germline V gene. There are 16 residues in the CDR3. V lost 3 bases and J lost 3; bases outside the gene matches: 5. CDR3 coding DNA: TGTGCCATCAGTGACCTAGGGACAGGGGGTACAGATACGCAGTATTTT. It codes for CAISDLGTGGTDTQYF.

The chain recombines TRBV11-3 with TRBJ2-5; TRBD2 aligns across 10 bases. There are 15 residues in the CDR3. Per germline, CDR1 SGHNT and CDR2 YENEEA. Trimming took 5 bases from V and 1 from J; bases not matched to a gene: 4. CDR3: CASSTRLAGQETQYF. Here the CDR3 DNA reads TGTGCCAGCAGCACACGACTAGCGGGCCAAGAGACCCAGTACTTC.

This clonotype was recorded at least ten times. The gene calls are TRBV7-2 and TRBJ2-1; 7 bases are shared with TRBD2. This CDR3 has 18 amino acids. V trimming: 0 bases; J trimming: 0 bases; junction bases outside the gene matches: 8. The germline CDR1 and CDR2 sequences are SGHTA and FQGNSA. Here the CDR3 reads CASSLAYSGRTSYNEQFF. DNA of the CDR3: TGTGCCAGCAGCTTAGCTTATAGCGGGCGGACCTCCTACAATGAGCAGTTCTTC.

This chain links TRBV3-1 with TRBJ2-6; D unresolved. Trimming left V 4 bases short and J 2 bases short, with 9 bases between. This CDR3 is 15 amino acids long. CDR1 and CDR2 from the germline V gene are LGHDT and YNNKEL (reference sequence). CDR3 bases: TGTGCCAGCAGCCCCGTTTCTGCTGGGGCCAACGTCCTGACTTTC. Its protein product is CASSPVSAGANVLTF.

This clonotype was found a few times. In nucleotides, the CDR3 is TGTGCCAGCAGCCAAGGCCTTTGGCGCACAGATACGCAGTATTTT. Its protein product is CASSQGLWRTDTQYF. This chain links TRBV14 with TRBJ2-3; no reliable D call. The CDR3 totals 15 residues. Germline CDR1 is SGHDN and CDR2 is FVKESK. V was trimmed by 1 base and J by 1 base, leaving 9 bases between them.

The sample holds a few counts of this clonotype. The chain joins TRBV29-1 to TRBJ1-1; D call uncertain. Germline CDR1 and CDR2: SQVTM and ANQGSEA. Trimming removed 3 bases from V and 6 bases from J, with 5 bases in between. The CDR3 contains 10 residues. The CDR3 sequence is CSVEAPEAFF. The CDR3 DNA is TGCAGCGTTGAGGCCCCTGAAGCTTTCTTT.

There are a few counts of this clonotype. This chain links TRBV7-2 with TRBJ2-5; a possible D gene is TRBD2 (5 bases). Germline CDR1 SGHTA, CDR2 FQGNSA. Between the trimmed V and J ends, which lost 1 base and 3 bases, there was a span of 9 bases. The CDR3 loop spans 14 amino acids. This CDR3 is CASSLVTGKETQYF. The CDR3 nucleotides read TGTGCCAGCAGCTTAGTCACGGGGAAAGAGACCCAGTACTTC.

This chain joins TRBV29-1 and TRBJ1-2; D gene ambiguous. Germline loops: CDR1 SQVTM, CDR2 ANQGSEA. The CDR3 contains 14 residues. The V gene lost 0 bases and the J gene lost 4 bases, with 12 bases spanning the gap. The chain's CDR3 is CSVEDQGFRYGYTF. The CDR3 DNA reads TGCAGCGTTGAAGATCAAGGGTTTCGCTATGGCTACACCTTC.

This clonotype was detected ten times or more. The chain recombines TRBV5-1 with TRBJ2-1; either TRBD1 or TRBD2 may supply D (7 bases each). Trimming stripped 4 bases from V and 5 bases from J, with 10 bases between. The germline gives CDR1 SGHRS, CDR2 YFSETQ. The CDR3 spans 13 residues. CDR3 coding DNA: TGCGCCAGCAGCAGCGGGACAGACAATGAGCAGTTCTTC. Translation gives CASSSGTDNEQFF.

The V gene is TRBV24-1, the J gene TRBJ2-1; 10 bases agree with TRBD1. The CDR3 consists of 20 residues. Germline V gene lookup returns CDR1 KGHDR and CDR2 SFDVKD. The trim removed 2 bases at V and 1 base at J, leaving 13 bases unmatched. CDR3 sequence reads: CATSDSPGQGMSGSYNEQFF. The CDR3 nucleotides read TGTGCCACCAGTGATTCCCCGGGACAGGGGATGTCAGGATCCTACAATGAGCAGTTCTTC.

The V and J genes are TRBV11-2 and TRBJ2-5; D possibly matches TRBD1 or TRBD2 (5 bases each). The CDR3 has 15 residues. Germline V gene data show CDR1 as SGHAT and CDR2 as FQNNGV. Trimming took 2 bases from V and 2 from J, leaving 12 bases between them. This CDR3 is CASSLTGWGQETQYF. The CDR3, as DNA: TGTGCCAGCAGCTTAACGGGATGGGGGCAAGAGACCCAGTACTTC.

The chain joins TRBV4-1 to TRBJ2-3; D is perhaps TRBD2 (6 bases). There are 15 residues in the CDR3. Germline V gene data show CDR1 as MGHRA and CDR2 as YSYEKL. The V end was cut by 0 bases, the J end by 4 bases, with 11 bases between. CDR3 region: CASSQDSGTPDTQYF. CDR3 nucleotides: TGCGCCAGCAGCCAAGATAGTGGGACTCCAGATACGCAGTATTTT.

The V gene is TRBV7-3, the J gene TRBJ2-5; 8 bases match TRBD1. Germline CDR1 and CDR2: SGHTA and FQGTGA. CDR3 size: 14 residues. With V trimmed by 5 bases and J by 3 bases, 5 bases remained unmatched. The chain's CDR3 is CASSPTGVEETQYF. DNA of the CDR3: TGTGCCAGCAGCCCGACAGGGGTGGAAGAGACCCAGTACTTC.